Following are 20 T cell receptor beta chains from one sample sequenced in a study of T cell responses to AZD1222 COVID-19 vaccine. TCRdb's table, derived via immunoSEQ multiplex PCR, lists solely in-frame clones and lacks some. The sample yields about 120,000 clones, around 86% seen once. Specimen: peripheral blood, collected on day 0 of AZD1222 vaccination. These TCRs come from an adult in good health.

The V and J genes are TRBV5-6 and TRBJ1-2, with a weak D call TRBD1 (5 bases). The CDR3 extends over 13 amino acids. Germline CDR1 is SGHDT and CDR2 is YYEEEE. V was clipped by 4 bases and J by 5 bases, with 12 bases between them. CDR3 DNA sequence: TGTGCCAGCAGCGTGAACAGGTGGTATGGCTACACCTTC. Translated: CASSVNRWYGYTF. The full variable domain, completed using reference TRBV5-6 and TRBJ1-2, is DAGVTQSPTHLIKTRGQQVTLRCSPKSGHDTVSWYQQALGQGPQFIFQYYEEEERQRGNFPDRFSGHQFPNYSSELNVNALLLGDSALYLCASSVNRWYGYTFGSGTRLTVV.

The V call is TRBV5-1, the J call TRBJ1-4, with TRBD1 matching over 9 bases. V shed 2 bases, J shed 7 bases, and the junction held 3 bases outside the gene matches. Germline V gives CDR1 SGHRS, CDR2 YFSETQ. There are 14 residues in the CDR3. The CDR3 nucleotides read TGCGCCAGCAGCTTACGGGGACAGGGTGAAAAACTGTTTTTT. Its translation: CASSLRGQGEKLFF. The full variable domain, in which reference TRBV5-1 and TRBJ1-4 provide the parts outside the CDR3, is KAGVTQTPRYLIKTRGQQVTLSCSPISGHRSVSWYQQTPGQGLQFLFEYFSETQRNKGNFPGRFSGRQFSNSRSEMNVSTLELGDSALYLCASSLRGQGEKLFFGSGTQLSVL.

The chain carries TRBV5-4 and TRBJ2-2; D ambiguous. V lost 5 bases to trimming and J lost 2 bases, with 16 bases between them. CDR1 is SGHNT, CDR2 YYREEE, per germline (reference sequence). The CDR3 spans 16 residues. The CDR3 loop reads CASRTTDLLNTGELFF. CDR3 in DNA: TGTGCCAGCAGAACTACAGATCTACTCAACACCGGGGAGCTGTTTTTT.

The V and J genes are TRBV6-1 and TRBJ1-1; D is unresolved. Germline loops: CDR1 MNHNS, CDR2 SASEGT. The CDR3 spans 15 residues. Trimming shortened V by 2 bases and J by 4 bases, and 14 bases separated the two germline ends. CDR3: CASSESYYGVTEAFF. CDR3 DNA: TGTGCCAGCAGTGAATCCTATTACGGGGTCACTGAAGCTTTCTTT.

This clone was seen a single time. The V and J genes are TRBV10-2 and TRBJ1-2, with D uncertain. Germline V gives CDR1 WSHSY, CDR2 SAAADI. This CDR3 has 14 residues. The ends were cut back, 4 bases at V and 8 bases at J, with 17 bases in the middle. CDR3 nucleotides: TGCGCCAGCAGTGCTGGTTCCCTGTTATTCGGCTACACCTTC. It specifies CASSAGSLLFGYTF.

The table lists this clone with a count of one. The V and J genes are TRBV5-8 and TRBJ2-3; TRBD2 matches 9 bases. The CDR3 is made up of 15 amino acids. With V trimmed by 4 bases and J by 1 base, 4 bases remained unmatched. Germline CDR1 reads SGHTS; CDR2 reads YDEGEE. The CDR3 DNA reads TGTGCCAGCAGCCTATTAGCGGGGGGCACAGATACGCAGTATTTT. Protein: CASSLLAGGTDTQYF.

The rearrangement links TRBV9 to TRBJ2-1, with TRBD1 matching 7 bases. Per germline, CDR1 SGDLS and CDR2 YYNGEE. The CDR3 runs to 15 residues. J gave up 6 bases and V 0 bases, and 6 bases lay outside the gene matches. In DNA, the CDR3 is TGTGCCAGCAGCGTAGTTAGGGGGCCGGGCAATGAGCAGTTCTTC. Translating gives CASSVVRGPGNEQFF.

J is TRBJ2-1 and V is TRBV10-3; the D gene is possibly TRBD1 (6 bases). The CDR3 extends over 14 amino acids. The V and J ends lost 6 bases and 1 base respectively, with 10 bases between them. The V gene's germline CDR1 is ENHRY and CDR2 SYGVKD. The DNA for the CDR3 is TGTGCCATCAGAACCACAGGGTCCTACAATGAGCAGTTCTTC. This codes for CAIRTTGSYNEQFF.

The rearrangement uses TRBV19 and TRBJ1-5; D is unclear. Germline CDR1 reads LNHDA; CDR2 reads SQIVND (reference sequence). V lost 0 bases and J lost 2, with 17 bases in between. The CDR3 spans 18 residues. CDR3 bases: TGTGCCAGTAGTATAGATTCGAGGAGGCCGGGCGGCAATCAGCCCCAGCATTTT. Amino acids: CASSIDSRRPGGNQPQHF.

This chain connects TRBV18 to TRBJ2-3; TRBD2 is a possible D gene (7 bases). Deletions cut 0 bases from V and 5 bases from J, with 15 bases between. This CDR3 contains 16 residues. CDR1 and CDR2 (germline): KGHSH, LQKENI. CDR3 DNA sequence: TGTGCCAGCTCACCACCGGTCGGGGGGCAGGTAGATACGCAGTATTTT. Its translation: CASSPPVGGQVDTQYF.

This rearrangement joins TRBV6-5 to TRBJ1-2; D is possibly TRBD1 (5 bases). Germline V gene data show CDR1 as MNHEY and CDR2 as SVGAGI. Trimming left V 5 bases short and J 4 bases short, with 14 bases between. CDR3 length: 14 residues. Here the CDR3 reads CASSPGRGLYGYTF. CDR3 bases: TGTGCCAGCAGTCCCGGTCGGGGACTCTATGGCTACACCTTC.

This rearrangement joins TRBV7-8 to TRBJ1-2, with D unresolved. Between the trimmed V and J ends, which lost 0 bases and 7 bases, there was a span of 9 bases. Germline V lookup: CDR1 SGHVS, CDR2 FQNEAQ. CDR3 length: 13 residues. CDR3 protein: CASSLASGTGYTF. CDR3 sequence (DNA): TGTGCCAGCAGCTTAGCGTCCGGAACTGGCTACACCTTC.

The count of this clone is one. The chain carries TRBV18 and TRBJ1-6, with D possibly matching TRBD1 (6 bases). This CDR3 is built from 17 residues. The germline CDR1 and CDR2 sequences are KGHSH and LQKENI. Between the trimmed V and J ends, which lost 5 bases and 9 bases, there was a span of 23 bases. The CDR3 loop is CASSSNLQGRSRSPLHF. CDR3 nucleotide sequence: TGTGCCAGCTCATCGAACTTACAGGGCCGATCGCGTTCACCCCTCCACTTT.

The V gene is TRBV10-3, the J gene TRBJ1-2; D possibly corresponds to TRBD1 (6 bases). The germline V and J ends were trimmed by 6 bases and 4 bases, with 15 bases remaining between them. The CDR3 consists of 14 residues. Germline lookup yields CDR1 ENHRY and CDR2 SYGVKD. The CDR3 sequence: CAISPQGTLYGYTF. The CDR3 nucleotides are TGTGCCATCAGCCCGCAGGGGACCCTCTATGGCTACACCTTC.

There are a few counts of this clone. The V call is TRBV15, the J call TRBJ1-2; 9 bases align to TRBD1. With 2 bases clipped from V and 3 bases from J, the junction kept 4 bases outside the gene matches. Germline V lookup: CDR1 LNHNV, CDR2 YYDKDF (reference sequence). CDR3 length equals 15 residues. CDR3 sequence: CATSRTGGWDYGYTF. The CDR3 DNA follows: TGTGCCACCAGCAGAACAGGGGGCTGGGACTATGGCTACACCTTC.

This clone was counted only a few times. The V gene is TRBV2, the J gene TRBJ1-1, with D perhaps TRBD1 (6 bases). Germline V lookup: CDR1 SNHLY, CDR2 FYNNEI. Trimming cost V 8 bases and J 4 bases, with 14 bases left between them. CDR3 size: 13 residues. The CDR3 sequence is CASSHREGTEAFF. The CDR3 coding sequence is TGTGCCAGCTCCCACAGGGAGGGCACTGAAGCTTTCTTT.

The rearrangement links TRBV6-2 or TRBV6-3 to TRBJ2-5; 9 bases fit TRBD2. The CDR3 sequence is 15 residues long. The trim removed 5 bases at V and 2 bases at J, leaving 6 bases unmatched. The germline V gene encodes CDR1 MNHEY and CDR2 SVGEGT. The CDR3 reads CASSPLLAGQETQYF. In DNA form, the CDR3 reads TGTGCCAGCAGTCCGTTGCTAGCGGGACAAGAGACCCAGTACTTC.

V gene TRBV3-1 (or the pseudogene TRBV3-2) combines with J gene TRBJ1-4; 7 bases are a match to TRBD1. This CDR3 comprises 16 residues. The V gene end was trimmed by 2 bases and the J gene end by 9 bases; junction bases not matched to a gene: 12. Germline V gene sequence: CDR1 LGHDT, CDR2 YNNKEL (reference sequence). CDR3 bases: TGTGCCAGCAGCCAAAGTGACAGGGACCCGTGGAAAAAACTGTTTTTT. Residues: CASSQSDRDPWKKLFF.

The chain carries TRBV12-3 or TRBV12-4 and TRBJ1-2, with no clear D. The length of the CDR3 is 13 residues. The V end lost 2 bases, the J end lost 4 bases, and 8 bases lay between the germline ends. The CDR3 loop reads CASSLTGGYGYTF. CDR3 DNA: TGTGCCAGCAGTTTAACGGGTGGCTATGGCTACACCTTC.

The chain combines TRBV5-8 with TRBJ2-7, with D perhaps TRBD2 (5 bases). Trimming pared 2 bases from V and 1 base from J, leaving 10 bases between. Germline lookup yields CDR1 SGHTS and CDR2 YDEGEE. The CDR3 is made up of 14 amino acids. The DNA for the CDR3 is TGTGCCAGCAGCTTCTGGCGACTATCCTACGAGCAGTACTTC. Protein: CASSFWRLSYEQYF.